This entry lists 10 T cell receptor beta chains sequenced from one sample in a study of CD4 T cells in relation to SARS-CoV-2 and coronaviruses. What these receptors recognize is not known. The unexposed donors gave CD4+ T cells in about 2011-2019, prior to COVID-19. The cells were cultured for approximately ten days before CD4+ T cells were isolated. Clones were read by immunoSEQ multiplex PCR, and TCRdb kept only the in-frame ones, dropping some. The table shows about 23,000 clones, with about four fifths occurring only once. The sequencing sample was made of CD4+ T cells from PBMCs, cultured in vitro. The source of these receptors is a human donor in good health.

The chain recombines TRBV7-9 with TRBJ1-5, with D possibly TRBD1 on 6 matching bases. CDR1 and CDR2 (germline): SEHNR, FQNEAQ (reference sequence). There are 13 residues in the CDR3. V dropped 5 bases and J dropped 2 bases, with 7 bases sitting between them. The CDR3 bases are TGTGCCAGCAGCAGGGGGGGCAATCAGCCCCAGCATTTT. Amino acid sequence: CASSRGGNQPQHF.

The genes are TRBV30 and TRBJ1-2; D perhaps matches TRBD1 (5 bases). This CDR3 is built from 11 residues. The V and J ends lost 2 bases and 8 bases respectively, with 9 bases between them. Germline V lookup: CDR1 GTSNPN, CDR2 SVGIG (reference sequence). Here the CDR3 reads CAWSNQGGYTF. The CDR3 DNA is TGTGCCTGGAGTAACCAGGGCGGCTACACCTTC.

This clone came up a few times. This chain joins TRBV5-1 and TRBJ1-3, with D unresolved. The CDR3 consists of 14 residues. Germline CDR1 and CDR2: SGHRS and YFSETQ. The V gene lost 0 bases and the J gene lost 2 bases, with 6 bases spanning the gap. CDR3 sequence reads: CASSLDGTGNTIYF. The CDR3 DNA reads as TGCGCCAGCAGCTTGGACGGTACTGGAAACACCATATATTTT.

The chain combines TRBV7-2 with TRBJ1-1, with D maybe TRBD1 (6 bases). Germline V lookup: CDR1 SGHTA, CDR2 FQGNSA. This CDR3 is built from 17 residues. Trimming left V 4 bases short and J 4 bases short, with 22 bases between. The CDR3 protein is CASSSEFTGTAGTEAFF. CDR3 DNA sequence: TGTGCCAGCAGCTCGGAGTTTACAGGGACTGCGGGCACTGAAGCTTTCTTT.

The rearrangement links TRBV6-2 or TRBV6-3 to TRBJ1-3, with D hard to call. The CDR3 has 15 residues. Germline lookup yields CDR1 MNHEY and CDR2 SVGEGT. V was clipped by 2 bases and J by 0 bases, with 8 bases between them. CDR3 residues: CASSYGVSSGNTIYF. CDR3 bases: TGTGCCAGCAGTTACGGGGTTAGCTCTGGAAACACCATATATTTT.

This clone was recorded once. This chain uses TRBV9 with TRBJ2-7; a possible D gene is TRBD1 (5 bases). Trimming took 0 bases from V and 9 from J, leaving 10 bases between them. Per germline, CDR1 SGDLS and CDR2 YYNGEE. This CDR3 region has 12 residues. CDR3 amino acids: CASSVEGLPQYF. In DNA form, the CDR3 reads TGTGCCAGCAGCGTAGAGGGGTTACCGCAGTACTTC.

This chain joins TRBV7-3 and TRBJ2-5; D may be TRBD2 (6 bases). CDR3 length: 13 residues. Per germline, CDR1 SGHTA and CDR2 FQGTGA. V lost 2 bases and J lost 4, with 8 bases in between. CDR3 sequence (DNA): TGTGCCAGCAGCTTAGTCGGGGGAGAGACCCAGTACTTC. Amino acids: CASSLVGGETQYF.

This clone was observed a handful of times. This rearrangement joins TRBV14 to TRBJ2-7; 9 bases are a match to TRBD2. Germline V gene lookup returns CDR1 SGHDN and CDR2 FVKESK. After removal of 3 bases from V and 0 bases from J, the junction contained 3 bases not matched to a gene. The CDR3 contains 15 residues. CDR3 nucleotide sequence: TGTGCCAGCAGCCAGCTAGCGGGACTCTCCTACGAGCAGTACTTC. As protein: CASSQLAGLSYEQYF.

The chain joins TRBV29-1 to TRBJ1-1; D is unresolved. Trimming took 7 bases from V and 0 from J, leaving 12 bases between them. The CDR3 is made up of 13 amino acids. Germline CDR1 is SQVTM and CDR2 is ANQGSEA. The CDR3 region has the DNA TGCAGCGCCCACCCCAGATTGAACACTGAAGCTTTCTTT. It is translated as CSAHPRLNTEAFF.

This clone appeared once. The chain employs TRBV6-5 and TRBJ2-7; 7 positions agree with TRBD1. The CDR3 is 15 residues long. Germline-derived CDR1 and CDR2 are MNHEY and SVGAGI. V was clipped by 8 bases and J by 3 bases; unmatched bases: 13. The CDR3 protein is CASSLGDSSSYEQYF. The CDR3 DNA sequence: TGTGCCAGCTCCTTGGGGGACAGCTCGAGCTACGAGCAGTACTTC.